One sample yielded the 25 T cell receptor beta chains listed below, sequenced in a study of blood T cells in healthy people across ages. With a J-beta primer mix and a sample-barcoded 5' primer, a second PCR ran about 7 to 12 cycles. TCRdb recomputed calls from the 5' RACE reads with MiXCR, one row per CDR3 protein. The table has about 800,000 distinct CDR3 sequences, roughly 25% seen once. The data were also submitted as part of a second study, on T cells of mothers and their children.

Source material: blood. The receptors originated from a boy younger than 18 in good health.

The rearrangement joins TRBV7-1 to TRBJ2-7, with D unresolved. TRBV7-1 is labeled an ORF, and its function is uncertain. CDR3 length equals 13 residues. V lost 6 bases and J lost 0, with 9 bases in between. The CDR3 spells CASRTAVSYEQYF. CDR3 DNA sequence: TGTGCCAGCAGAACAGCTGTCTCCTACGAGCAGTACTTC.

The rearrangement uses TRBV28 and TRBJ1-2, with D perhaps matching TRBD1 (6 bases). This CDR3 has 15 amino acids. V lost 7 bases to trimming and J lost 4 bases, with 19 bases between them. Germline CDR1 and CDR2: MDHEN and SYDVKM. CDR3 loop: CASNPSQGRGYGYTF. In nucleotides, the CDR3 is TGTGCCAGCAATCCCAGCCAGGGCAGGGGCTATGGCTACACCTTC.

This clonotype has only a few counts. The chain's CDR3 is CASSLTGDQETQYF. The CDR3 DNA sequence: TGTGCCAGCAGCCTTACAGGGGATCAAGAGACCCAGTACTTC. The chain uses TRBV12-3 or TRBV12-4 and TRBJ2-5; 7 bases fit TRBD1. The CDR3 extends over 14 amino acids. The trim removed 6 bases at V and 2 bases at J, leaving 6 bases unmatched.

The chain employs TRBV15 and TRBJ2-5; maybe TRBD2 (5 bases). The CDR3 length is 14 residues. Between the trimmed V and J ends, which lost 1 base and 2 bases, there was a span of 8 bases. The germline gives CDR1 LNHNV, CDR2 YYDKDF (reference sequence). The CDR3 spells CATSRGREQETQYF. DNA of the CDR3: TGTGCCACCAGCAGAGGACGGGAACAAGAGACCCAGTACTTC.

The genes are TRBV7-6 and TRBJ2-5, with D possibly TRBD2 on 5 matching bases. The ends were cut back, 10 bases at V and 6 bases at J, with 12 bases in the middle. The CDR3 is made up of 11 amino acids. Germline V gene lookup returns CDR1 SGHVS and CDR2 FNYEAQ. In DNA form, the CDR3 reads TGTGCCATCTCACCCGGGAAGACCCAGTACTTC. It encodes CAISPGKTQYF.

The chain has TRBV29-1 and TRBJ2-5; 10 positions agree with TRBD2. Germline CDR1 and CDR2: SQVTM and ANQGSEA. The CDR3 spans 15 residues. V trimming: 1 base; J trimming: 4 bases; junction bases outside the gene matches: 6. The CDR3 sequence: CSVEGGLAGVETQYF. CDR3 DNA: TGCAGCGTTGAAGGGGGCCTAGCGGGAGTAGAGACCCAGTACTTC.

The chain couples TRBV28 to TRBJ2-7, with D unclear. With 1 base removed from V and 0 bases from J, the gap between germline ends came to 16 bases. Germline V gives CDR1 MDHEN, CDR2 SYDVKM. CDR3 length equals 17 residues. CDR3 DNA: TGTGCCAGCAGTTTATTCAACGTAATGGATAGCTCCTACGAGCAGTACTTC. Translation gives CASSLFNVMDSSYEQYF.

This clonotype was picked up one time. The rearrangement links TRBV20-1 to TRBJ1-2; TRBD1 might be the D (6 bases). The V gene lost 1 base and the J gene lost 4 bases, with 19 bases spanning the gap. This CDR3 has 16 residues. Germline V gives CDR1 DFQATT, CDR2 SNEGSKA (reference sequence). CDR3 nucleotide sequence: TGCAGTGCTAGAGCTCGACCAGGGGCAGGAGTCTATGGCTACACCTTC. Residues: CSARARPGAGVYGYTF.

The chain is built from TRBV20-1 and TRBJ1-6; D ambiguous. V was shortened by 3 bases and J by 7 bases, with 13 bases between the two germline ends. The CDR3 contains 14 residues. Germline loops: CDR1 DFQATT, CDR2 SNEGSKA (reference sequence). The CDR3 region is CSASDHTTNSPLHF. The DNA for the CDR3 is TGCAGTGCTAGCGACCACACGACCAATTCACCCCTCCACTTT.

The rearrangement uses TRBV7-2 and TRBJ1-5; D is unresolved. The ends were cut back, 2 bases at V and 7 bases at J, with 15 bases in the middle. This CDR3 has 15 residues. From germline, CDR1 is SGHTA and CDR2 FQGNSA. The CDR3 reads CASSLNGPVGQPQHF. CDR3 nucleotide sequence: TGTGCCAGCAGCTTAAATGGTCCGGTGGGACAGCCCCAGCATTTT.

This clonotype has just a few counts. The CDR3 DNA is TGTGCCAGCAGTTACGGGGGACAGGGTGAATCTTCTGGGGCCAACGTCCTGACTTTC. Its translation is CASSYGGQGESSGANVLTF. V usage is TRBV6-5 and J usage is TRBJ2-6; TRBD1 matches at 9 bases. V gave up 2 bases and J gave up 1 base; unmatched junction bases: 9. The CDR3 extends over 19 amino acids. Germline CDR1 and CDR2: MNHEY and SVGAGI.

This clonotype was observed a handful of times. Written as DNA, the CDR3 is TGCAGTGCTAGTAGGGTAGCGGGAGCGAGTGGGCAGTTCTTC. Amino acids: CSASRVAGASGQFF. The V and J genes are TRBV20-1 and TRBJ2-1, with 9 positions matching TRBD2. V was clipped by 3 bases and J by 12 bases; unmatched bases: 12. Germline-derived CDR1 and CDR2 are DFQATT and SNEGSKA (reference sequence). The CDR3 length is 14 residues.

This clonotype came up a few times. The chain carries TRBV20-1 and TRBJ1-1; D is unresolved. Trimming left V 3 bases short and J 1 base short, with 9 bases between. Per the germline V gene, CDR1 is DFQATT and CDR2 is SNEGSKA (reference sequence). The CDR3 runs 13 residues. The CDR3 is CSASWQANTEAFF. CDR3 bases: TGCAGTGCTAGCTGGCAGGCGAACACTGAAGCTTTCTTT.

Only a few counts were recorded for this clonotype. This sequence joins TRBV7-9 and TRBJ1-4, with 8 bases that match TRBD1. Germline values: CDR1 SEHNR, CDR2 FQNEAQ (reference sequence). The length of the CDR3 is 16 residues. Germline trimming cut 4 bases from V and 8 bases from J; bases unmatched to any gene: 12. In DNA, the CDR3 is TGTGCCAGCAGCTCGATGACAGGGGCCCGAGGGGAAAAACTGTTTTTT. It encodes CASSSMTGARGEKLFF.

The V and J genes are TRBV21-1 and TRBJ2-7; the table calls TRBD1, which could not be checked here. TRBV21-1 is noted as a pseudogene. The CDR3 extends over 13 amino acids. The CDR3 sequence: CASGTPHRDEQYF. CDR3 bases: TGTGCCAGCGGAACCCCTCACAGGGACGAGCAGTACTTC.

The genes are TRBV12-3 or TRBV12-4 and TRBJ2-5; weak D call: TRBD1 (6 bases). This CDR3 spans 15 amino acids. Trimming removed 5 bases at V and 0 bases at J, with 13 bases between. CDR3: CASSDLGQNQETQYF. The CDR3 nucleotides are TGTGCCAGCAGTGACCTCGGACAGAACCAAGAGACCCAGTACTTC.

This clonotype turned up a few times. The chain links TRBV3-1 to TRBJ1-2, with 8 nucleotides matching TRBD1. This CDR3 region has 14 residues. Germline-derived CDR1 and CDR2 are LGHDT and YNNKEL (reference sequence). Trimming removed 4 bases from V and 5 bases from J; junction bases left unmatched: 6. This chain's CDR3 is CASSRGDRNYGYTF. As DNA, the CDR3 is TGTGCCAGCAGCCGAGGGGACAGGAATTATGGCTACACCTTC.

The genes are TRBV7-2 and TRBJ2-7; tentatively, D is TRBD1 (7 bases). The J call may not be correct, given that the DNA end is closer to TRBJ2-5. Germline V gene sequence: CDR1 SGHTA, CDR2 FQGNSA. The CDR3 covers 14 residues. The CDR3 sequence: CASSGGGPRETQYF. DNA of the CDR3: TGTGCCAGCAGTGGAGGGGGCCCTAGAGAGACCCAGTACTTC.

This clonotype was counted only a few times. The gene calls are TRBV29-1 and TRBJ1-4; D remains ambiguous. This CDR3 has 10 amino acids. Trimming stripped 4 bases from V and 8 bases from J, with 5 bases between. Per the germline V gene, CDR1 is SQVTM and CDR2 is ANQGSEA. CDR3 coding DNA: TGCAGCGTTGGAAGAGAAAAACTGTTTTTT. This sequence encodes CSVGREKLFF.

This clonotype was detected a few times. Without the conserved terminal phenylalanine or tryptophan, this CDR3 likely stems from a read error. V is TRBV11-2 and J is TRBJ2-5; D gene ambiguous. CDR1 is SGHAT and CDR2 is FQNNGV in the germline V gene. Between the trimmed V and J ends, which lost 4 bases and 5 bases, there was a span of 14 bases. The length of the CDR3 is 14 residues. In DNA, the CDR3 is TGTGCCAGCAGCTCGGTGCCGGGTCGGGAGACCCAGTACCTC. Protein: CASSSVPGRETQYL.

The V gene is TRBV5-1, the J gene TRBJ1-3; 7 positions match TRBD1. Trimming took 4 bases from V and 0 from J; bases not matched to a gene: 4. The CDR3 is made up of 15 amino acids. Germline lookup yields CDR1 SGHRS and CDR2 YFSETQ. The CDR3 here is CASSVTGASGNTIYF. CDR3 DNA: TGCGCCAGCAGCGTAACAGGGGCCTCTGGAAACACCATATATTTT.

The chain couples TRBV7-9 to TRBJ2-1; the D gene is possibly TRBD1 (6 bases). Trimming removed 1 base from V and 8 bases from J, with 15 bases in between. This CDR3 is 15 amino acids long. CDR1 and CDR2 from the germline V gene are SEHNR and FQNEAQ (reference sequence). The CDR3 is CASSLVGQGSDEQFF. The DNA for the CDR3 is TGTGCCAGCAGCTTAGTCGGTCAGGGGTCCGATGAGCAGTTCTTC.

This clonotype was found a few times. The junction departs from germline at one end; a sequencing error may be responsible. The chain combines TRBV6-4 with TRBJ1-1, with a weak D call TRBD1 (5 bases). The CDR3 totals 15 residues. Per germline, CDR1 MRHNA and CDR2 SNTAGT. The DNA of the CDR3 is TGTGCCAGCAGTGATACCACATGGGGGAACTCTGAAGCTTTCTTT. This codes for CASSDTTWGNSEAFF.

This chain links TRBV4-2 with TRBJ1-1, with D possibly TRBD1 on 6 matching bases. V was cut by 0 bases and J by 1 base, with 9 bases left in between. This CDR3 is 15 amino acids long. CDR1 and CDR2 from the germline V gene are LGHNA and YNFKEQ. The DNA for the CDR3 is TGTGCCAGCAGCCAAGAGAGGGGGGGGAACACTGAAGCTTTCTTT. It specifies CASSQERGGNTEAFF.

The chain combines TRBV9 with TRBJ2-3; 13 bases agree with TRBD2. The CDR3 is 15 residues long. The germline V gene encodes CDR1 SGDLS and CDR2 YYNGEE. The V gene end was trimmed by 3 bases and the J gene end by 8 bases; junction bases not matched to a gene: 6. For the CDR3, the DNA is TGTGCCAGCAGCGGGACTAGCGGGAGAGGTGCTACGCAGTATTTT. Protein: CASSGTSGRGATQYF.